These 24 T cell receptor beta chains were all obtained from the same sample, sequenced in a study of blood T cell repertoires in COVID-19. Generated by immunoSEQ multiplex PCR, the TCRdb table keeps only in-frame clones and is missing some. This table has about 270,000 clones, around 90% appearing once. Source material: PBMCs or T cells enriched from blood (not recorded which). These receptors were collected from a woman aged 55-69 years in a cohort exposed to, infected with or recovered from COVID-19 (not recorded which).

V usage is TRBV3-1 (or the pseudogene TRBV3-2) and J usage is TRBJ2-7, with TRBD1 matching over 8 bases. V gave up 0 bases and J gave up 2 bases; unmatched junction bases: 3. The CDR3 sequence is 15 residues long. From germline, CDR1 is LGHDT and CDR2 YNNKEL (reference sequence). This chain's CDR3 is CASSQDRGQAYEQYF. In DNA form, the CDR3 reads TGTGCCAGCAGCCAAGACAGGGGGCAGGCCTACGAGCAGTACTTC.

This chain uses TRBV6-5 with TRBJ2-5; maybe TRBD1 (6 bases). V lost 8 bases and J lost 5, with 18 bases in between. This CDR3 is built from 14 residues. Germline CDR1 and CDR2: MNHEY and SVGAGI. The CDR3 is CASARTERTETQYF. The CDR3 DNA sequence: TGTGCCAGCGCCAGGACAGAAAGAACGGAGACCCAGTACTTC.

This chain links TRBV11-2 with TRBJ2-1, with no clear D. CDR1 and CDR2 from the germline V gene are SGHAT and FQNNGV. V was trimmed by 5 bases and J by 5 bases, leaving 4 bases between them. The length of the CDR3 is 11 residues. CDR3 coding DNA: TGTGCCAGCAGCCTCCACAATGAGCAGTTCTTC. As protein: CASSLHNEQFF.

This chain connects TRBV4-1 to TRBJ2-7; D is uncertain. CDR3 length: 15 residues. Deletions cut 1 base from V and 4 bases from J, with 14 bases between. Germline V gene sequence: CDR1 MGHRA, CDR2 YSYEKL. The CDR3 DNA follows: TGCGCCAGCAGCCAAGCTGCGACTGGTCCTTACGAGCAGTACTTC. Translation: CASSQAATGPYEQYF.

The rearrangement uses TRBV19 and TRBJ2-2; 10 positions agree with TRBD2. Germline V CDR1 and CDR2: LNHDA, SQIVND (reference sequence). Losses at the gene ends were 6 bases for V and 4 bases for J; bases not matched to a gene: 11. CDR3 length: 17 amino acids. The CDR3 protein is CASRLRWLAGVTGELFF. In nucleotides, the CDR3 is TGTGCCAGTAGGCTGAGGTGGCTAGCGGGAGTCACCGGGGAGCTGTTTTTT.

J is TRBJ2-1 and V is TRBV7-3; 7 nucleotides line up with TRBD1. Germline V gene sequence: CDR1 SGHTA, CDR2 FQGTGA. CDR3 length: 12 amino acids. J lost 9 bases, V lost 5 bases, and 4 bases had no gene match. This chain's CDR3 is CASSPPGGEQFF. DNA for the CDR3: TGTGCCAGCAGCCCCCCAGGGGGTGAGCAGTTCTTC.

This chain uses TRBV6-2 or TRBV6-3 with TRBJ1-5; no reliable D call. The CDR3 runs 12 residues. V lost 6 bases, J lost 11 bases, and 14 bases lay in between. Germline-derived CDR1 and CDR2 are MNHEY and SVGEGT. The CDR3 bases are TGTGCCAGCAGCCTTGGACCGGGAGCCCAGCATTTT. Its protein product is CASSLGPGAQHF.

The chain is built from TRBV5-4 and TRBJ1-4; no clear D gene. CDR3 length: 15 amino acids. The V gene's germline CDR1 is SGHNT and CDR2 YYREEE (reference sequence). Trimming took off 1 base at V and 8 bases at J, with 15 bases between the two ends. The CDR3 is CASSLRSPTGEKLFF. The CDR3 nucleotides read TGTGCCAGCAGCTTGAGGAGCCCCACGGGGGAAAAACTGTTTTTT.

The V call is TRBV5-1, the J call TRBJ1-5, with D maybe TRBD1 (6 bases). Trimming shortened V by 4 bases and J by 7 bases, and 15 bases separated the two germline ends. Germline V gene sequence: CDR1 SGHRS, CDR2 YFSETQ. CDR3 length: 14 amino acids. The CDR3 DNA reads as TGCGCCAGCAGCCCGGGGGGGGCGCGGCAGCCCCAGCATTTT. As protein: CASSPGGARQPQHF.

The CDR3 spells CAGGQGARTDTQYF. The CDR3 region has the DNA TGTGCCGGAGGACAGGGGGCGAGGACAGATACGCAGTATTTT. The chain combines TRBV18 with TRBJ2-3; 11 nucleotides align to TRBD1. J lost 3 bases, V lost 11 bases, and 7 bases had no gene match. In germline, CDR1 is KGHSH, CDR2 LQKENI. There are 14 residues in the CDR3. The full variable domain, with the rest looked up from reference TRBV18 and TRBJ2-3, is NAGVMQNPRHLVRRRGQEARLRCSPMKGHSHVYWYRQLPEEGLKFMVYLQKENIIDESGMPKERFSAEFPKEGPSILRIQQVVRGDSAAYFCAGGQGARTDTQYFGPGTRLTVL.

This chain connects TRBV27 to TRBJ1-6; TRBD1 aligns across 8 bases. CDR1 MNHEY and CDR2 SMNVEV come from the germline V gene (reference sequence). After removal of 7 bases from V and 9 bases from J, the junction contained 8 bases not matched to a gene. This CDR3 comprises 14 residues. Here the CDR3 DNA reads TGTGCCAGCACCCACAGGGGGGATGGTTCACCCCTCCACTTT. Residues: CASTHRGDGSPLHF.

The chain links TRBV6-5 to TRBJ1-1; D not resolved. The CDR3 loop spans 14 amino acids. CDR1 is MNHEY, CDR2 SVGAGI, per germline. The V and J ends lost 5 bases and 0 bases respectively, with 10 bases between them. CDR3 nucleotides: TGTGCCAGCAGTAGCGGACCTATGAACACTGAAGCTTTCTTT. Protein sequence: CASSSGPMNTEAFF.

J is TRBJ1-2 and V is TRBV19, with no clear D. The CDR3 is made up of 10 amino acids. Trimming removed 8 bases from V and 5 bases from J, with 6 bases in between. The germline V gene has CDR1 LNHDA and CDR2 SQIVND (reference sequence). The CDR3 spells CASRRYGYTF. DNA of the CDR3: TGTGCCAGTCGGCGGTATGGCTACACCTTC.

The rearrangement joins TRBV7-2 to TRBJ1-1; no definite D call. This CDR3 comprises 13 residues. V dropped 2 bases and J dropped 2 bases, with 6 bases sitting between them. Germline-derived CDR1 and CDR2 are SGHTA and FQGNSA. CDR3 DNA sequence: TGTGCCAGCAGCTTATCCCAAAACACTGAAGCTTTCTTT. Translated: CASSLSQNTEAFF.

The chain recombines TRBV6-5 with TRBJ1-1, with 7 bases matching TRBD1. Trimming cost V 8 bases and J 0 bases; bases outside gene matches: 6. Looked up from germline, CDR1 is MNHEY and CDR2 is SVGAGI. CDR3 length equals 14 residues. CDR3 nucleotides: TGTGCCAGCCCGGACAGGCGGATGAACACTGAAGCTTTCTTT. It specifies CASPDRRMNTEAFF.

The CDR3 reads CASSWAQATGYTF. CDR3 bases: TGTGCCAGCAGCTGGGCGCAGGCAACCGGCTACACCTTC. The genes are TRBV6-5 and TRBJ1-2; no clear D. The CDR3 is 13 residues long. Deletions cut 6 bases from V and 8 bases from J, with 16 bases between. In germline, CDR1 is MNHEY, CDR2 SVGAGI.

The V and J genes are TRBV27 and TRBJ1-4; D gene ambiguous. Trimming pared 0 bases from V and 8 bases from J, leaving 13 bases between. This CDR3 has 15 residues. CDR1 is MNHEY, CDR2 SMNVEV, per germline (reference sequence). As DNA, the CDR3 is TGTGCCAGCAGTTTATCCACGCCCGTCGGGGAAAAACTGTTTTTT. Translation gives CASSLSTPVGEKLFF.

The genes are TRBV5-1 and TRBJ1-2; 10 bases fit TRBD1. Germline V gene lookup returns CDR1 SGHRS and CDR2 YFSETQ. The J segment lost 6 bases and the V segment lost 3 bases, leaving 8 bases of the junction unmatched. CDR3 length: 15 amino acids. CDR3 sequence: CASSSGQGGADGYTF. The CDR3 DNA follows: TGCGCCAGCAGCTCCGGACAGGGGGGAGCTGATGGCTACACCTTC. The full variable domain, in which reference TRBV5-1 and TRBJ1-2 provide the parts outside the CDR3, is KAGVTQTPRYLIKTRGQQVTLSCSPISGHRSVSWYQQTPGQGLQFLFEYFSETQRNKGNFPGRFSGRQFSNSRSEMNVSTLELGDSALYLCASSSGQGGADGYTFGSGTRLTVV.

V is TRBV28 and J is TRBJ2-7; tentative D call: TRBD2 (5 bases). Germline V gene sequence: CDR1 MDHEN, CDR2 SYDVKM. Trimming took off 1 base at V and 3 bases at J, with 13 bases between the two ends. The CDR3 spans 15 residues. The DNA for the CDR3 is TGTGCCAGCAGTTTATCAGGAGCGAGGGTCTACGAGCAGTACTTC. Translating gives CASSLSGARVYEQYF.

This clone was picked up one time. The V call is TRBV5-1, the J call TRBJ1-5; TRBD1 matches at 7 bases. CDR1 is SGHRS, CDR2 YFSETQ, per germline. This CDR3 has 15 residues. The junction had 2 bases not matched to a gene; V was cut back by 0 bases and J by 2 bases. The CDR3 region is CASSLGGTGNQPQHF. The DNA for the CDR3 is TGCGCCAGCAGCTTGGGGGGGACAGGCAATCAGCCCCAGCATTTT. Looking up the rest from reference TRBV5-1 and TRBJ1-5 gives the full variable domain: KAGVTQTPRYLIKTRGQQVTLSCSPISGHRSVSWYQQTPGQGLQFLFEYFSETQRNKGNFPGRFSGRQFSNSRSEMNVSTLELGDSALYLCASSLGGTGNQPQHFGDGTRLSIL.

V usage is TRBV24-1 and J usage is TRBJ1-1; 8 nucleotides agree with TRBD1. This CDR3 is built from 15 residues. In germline, CDR1 is KGHDR, CDR2 SFDVKD. J lost 2 bases, V lost 3 bases, and 4 bases had no gene match. The CDR3 region has the DNA TGTGCCACCAGTGATCGCAGGGGGCCCAACACTGAAGCTTTCTTT. Its translation is CATSDRRGPNTEAFF.

The chain carries TRBV14 and TRBJ2-5, with a weak D call TRBD1 (6 bases). Germline V gives CDR1 SGHDN, CDR2 FVKESK. The V and J ends lost 1 base and 5 bases respectively, with 14 bases between them. The CDR3 loop spans 15 amino acids. The CDR3 DNA follows: TGTGCCAGCAGCCAAGGAGGGGGTCTGCGGGAGACCCAGTACTTC. Its protein is CASSQGGGLRETQYF.

The V gene is TRBV18, the J gene TRBJ1-1, with D maybe TRBD1 (6 bases). The V and J ends lost 1 base and 5 bases respectively, with 8 bases between them. The CDR3 contains 13 residues. Germline CDR1 and CDR2: KGHSH and LQKENI. The CDR3 spells CASSPRQGTEAFF. CDR3 bases: TGTGCCAGCTCACCACGCCAGGGGACTGAAGCTTTCTTT.

DNA of the CDR3: TGTGCCAGCAGCAAAACCGGGGGTGAGCAGTTCTTC. Its translation: CASSKTGGEQFF. The chain carries TRBV6-2 or TRBV6-3 and TRBJ2-1; D is possibly TRBD2 (6 bases). Germline CDR1 and CDR2: MNHEY and SVGEGT. The CDR3 totals 12 residues. The V gene lost 6 bases and the J gene lost 9 bases, with 12 bases spanning the gap.